This TCR beta chain was retrieved from a study of T cells in Graves' hyperthyroidism and ophthalmopathy. The TCR beta CDR3 regions underwent amplification using RNA transcripts as the source. First-round RT-PCR targeting the TCR CDR3 was performed with the HTBI primer set. TCRdb redid the calling of the multiplex PCR reads with MiXCR, one entry per CDR3 protein. The repertoire has around 290,000 distinct CDR3 sequences, approximately 13% of them found once; the top ten carry roughly 8.2%. This clonotype occurred many times. The hyperthyroidism patients had all been newly diagnosed, and their disease duration was under 2 months. Their ages ranged from 18 to 65 years. Orbital computed tomography and thyroid ultrasound, together with serum TRAb and thyroxine and clinical symptoms, were used for diagnoses. Germline-derived CDR1 and CDR2 are SNHLY and FYNNEI. CDR3 length: 14 residues. V lost 7 bases and J lost 4, with 14 bases in between.

The sequenced material came from blood. This clonotype was sampled from a middle-aged woman with Graves' hyperthyroidism. The J gene is TRBJ1-5, the V gene TRBV2; tentatively, D is TRBD1 (6 bases). The CDR3 is CASTGGQGNQPQHF. CDR3 sequence (DNA): TGTGCCAGCACTGGGGGGCAGGGGAATCAGCCCCAGCATTTT.